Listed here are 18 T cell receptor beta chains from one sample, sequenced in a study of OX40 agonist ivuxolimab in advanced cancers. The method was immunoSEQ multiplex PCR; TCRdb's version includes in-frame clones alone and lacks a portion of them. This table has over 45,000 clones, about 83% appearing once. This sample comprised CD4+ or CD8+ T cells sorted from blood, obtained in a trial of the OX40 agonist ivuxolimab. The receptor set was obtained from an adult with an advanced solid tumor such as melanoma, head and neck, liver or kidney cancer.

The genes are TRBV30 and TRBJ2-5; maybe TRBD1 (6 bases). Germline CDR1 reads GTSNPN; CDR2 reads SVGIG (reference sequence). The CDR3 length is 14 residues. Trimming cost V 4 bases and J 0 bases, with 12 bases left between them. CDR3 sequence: CAWNTGQYQETQYF. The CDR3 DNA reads TGTGCCTGGAACACTGGACAGTACCAAGAGACCCAGTACTTC. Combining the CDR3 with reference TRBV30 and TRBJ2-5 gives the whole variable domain SQTIHQWPATLVQPVGSPLSLECTVEGTSNPNLYWYRQAAGRGLQLLFYSVGIGQISSEVPQNLSASRPQDRQFILSSKKLLLSDSGFYLCAWNTGQYQETQYFGPGTRLLVL.

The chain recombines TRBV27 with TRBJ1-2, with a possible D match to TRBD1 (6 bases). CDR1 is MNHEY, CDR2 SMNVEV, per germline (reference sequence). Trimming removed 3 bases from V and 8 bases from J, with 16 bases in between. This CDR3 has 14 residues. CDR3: CASSFFQGTGGYTF. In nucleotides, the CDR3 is TGTGCCAGCAGTTTTTTTCAGGGGACGGGGGGCTACACCTTC.

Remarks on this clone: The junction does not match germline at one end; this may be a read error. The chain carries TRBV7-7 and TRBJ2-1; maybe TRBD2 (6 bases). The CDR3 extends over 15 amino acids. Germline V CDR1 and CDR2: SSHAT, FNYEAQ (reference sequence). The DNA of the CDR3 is TGTGCTAGCAGCTTAGCTCTAGCGAGTTCTAATGAGCAGTTCTTC. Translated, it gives CASSLALASSNEQFF.

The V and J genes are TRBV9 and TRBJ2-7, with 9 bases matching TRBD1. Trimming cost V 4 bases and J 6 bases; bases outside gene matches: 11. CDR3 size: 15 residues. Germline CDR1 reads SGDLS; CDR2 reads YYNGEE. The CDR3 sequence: CASSKGTGLPGEQYF. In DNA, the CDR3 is TGTGCCAGCAGCAAGGGGACAGGGCTCCCGGGCGAGCAGTACTTC.

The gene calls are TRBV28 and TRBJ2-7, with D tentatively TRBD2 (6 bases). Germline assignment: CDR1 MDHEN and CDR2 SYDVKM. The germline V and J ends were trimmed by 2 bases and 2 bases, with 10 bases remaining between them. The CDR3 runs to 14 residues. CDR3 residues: CASSLPPGAYEQYF. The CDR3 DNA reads TGTGCCAGCAGTTTACCCCCGGGGGCCTACGAGCAGTACTTC.

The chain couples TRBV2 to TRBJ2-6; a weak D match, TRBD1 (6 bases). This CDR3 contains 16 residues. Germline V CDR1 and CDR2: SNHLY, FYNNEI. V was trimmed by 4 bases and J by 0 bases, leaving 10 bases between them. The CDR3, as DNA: TGTGCCAGCAGTGCGGACAGTCTCTCTGGGGCCAACGTCCTGACTTTC. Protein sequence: CASSADSLSGANVLTF. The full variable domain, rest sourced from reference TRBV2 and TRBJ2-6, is EPEVTQTPSHQVTQMGQEVILRCVPISNHLYFYWYRQILGQKVEFLVSFYNNEISEKSEIFDDQFSVERPDGSNFTLKIRSTKLEDSAMYFCASSADSLSGANVLTFGAGSRLTVL.

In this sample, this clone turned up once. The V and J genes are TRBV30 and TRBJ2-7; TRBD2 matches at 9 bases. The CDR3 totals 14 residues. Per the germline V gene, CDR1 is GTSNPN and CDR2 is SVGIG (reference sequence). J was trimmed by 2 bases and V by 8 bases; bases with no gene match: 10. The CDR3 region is CAAVSTSGAYEQYF. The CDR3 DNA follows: TGTGCCGCGGTCTCGACTAGCGGAGCCTACGAGCAGTACTTC.

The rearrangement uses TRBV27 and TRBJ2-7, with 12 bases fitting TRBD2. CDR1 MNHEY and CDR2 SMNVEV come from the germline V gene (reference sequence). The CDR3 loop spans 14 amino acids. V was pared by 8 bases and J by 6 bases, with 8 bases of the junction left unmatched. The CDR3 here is CASSPTSGGSEQYF. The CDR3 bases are TGTGCCAGCTCCCCGACTAGCGGGGGCTCCGAGCAGTACTTC.

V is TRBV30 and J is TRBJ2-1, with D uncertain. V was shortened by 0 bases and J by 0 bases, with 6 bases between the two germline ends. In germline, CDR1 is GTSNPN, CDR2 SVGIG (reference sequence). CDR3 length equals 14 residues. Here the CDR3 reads CAWSVGSSYNEQFF. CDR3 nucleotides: TGTGCCTGGAGTGTTGGTAGCTCCTACAATGAGCAGTTCTTC.

The CDR3 coding sequence is TGTGCCAGCAGTTCGGGACAGGGTAATTGGGCGGGTCAGCCCCAGCATTTT. As protein: CASSSGQGNWAGQPQHF. The chain carries TRBV28 and TRBJ1-5; 9 bases are a match to TRBD1. Germline V gene data show CDR1 as MDHEN and CDR2 as SYDVKM. CDR3 size: 17 residues. V shed 4 bases and J 6 bases; nucleotides not matched to a gene: 13.

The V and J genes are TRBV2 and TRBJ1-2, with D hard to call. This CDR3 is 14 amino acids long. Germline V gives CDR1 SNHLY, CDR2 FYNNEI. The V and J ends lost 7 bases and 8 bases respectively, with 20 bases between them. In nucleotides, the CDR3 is TGTGCCAGCAACCCCCCTCTGGTTTTCGGCGGCTACACCTTC. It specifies CASNPPLVFGGYTF.

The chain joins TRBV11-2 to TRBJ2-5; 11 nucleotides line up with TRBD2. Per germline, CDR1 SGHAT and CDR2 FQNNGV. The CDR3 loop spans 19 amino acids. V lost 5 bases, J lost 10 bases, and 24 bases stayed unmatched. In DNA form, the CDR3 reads TGTGCCAGCAGCCGTTACGGACTAGCGGGCGGGCCGGGCCAAGGTGGCCAGTACTTC. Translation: CASSRYGLAGGPGQGGQYF.

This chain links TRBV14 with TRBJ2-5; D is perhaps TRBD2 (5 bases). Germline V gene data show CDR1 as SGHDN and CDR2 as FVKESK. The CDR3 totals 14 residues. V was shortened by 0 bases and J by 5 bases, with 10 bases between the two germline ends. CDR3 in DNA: TGTGCCAGCAGCCAAGAGGAGGCTTGGGAGACCCAGTACTTC. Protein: CASSQEEAWETQYF.

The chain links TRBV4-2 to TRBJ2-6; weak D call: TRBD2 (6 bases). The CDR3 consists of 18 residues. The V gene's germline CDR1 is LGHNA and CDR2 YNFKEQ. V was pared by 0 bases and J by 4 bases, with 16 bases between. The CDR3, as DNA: TGTGCCAGCAGCCAAGATTTCGGACCCGCGGGGGGGGCCAACGTCCTGACTTTC. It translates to CASSQDFGPAGGANVLTF.

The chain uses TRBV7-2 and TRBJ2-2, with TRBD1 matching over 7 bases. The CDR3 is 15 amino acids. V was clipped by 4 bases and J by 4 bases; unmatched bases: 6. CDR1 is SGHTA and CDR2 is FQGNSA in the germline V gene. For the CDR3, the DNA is TGTGCCAGCAGCTCGAGACAGGGCGGCACCGGGGAGCTGTTTTTT. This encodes CASSSRQGGTGELFF.

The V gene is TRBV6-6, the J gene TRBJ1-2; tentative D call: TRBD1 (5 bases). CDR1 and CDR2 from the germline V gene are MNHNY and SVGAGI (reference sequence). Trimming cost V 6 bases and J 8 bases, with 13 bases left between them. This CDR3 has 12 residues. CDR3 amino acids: CASRNAGTGYTF. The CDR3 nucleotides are TGTGCCAGCAGGAACGCGGGGACGGGCTACACCTTC.

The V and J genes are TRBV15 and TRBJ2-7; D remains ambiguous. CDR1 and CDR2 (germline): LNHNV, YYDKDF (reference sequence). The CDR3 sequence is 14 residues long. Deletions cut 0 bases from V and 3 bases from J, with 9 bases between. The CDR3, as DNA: TGTGCCACCAGCAGAGATCAGGCAAGCTACGAGCAGTACTTC. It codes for CATSRDQASYEQYF.

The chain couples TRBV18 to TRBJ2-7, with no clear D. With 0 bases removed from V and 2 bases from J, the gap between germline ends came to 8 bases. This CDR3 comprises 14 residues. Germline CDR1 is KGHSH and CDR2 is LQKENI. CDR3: CASSPPAHPYEQYF. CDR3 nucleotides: TGTGCCAGCTCACCACCTGCCCATCCCTACGAGCAGTACTTC.